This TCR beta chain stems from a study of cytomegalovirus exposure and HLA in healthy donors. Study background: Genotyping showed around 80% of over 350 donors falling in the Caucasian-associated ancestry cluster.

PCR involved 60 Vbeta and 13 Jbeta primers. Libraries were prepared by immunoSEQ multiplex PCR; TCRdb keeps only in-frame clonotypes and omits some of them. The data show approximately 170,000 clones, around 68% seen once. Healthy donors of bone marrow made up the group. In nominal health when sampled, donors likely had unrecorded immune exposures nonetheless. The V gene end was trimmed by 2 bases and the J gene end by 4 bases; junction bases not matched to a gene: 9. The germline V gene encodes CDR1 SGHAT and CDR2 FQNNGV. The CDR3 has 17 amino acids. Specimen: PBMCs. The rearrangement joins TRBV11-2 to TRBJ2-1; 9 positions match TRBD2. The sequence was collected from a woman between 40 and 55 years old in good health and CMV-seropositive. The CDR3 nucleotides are TGTGCCAGCAGCTTAAATTATGGGACTAGCCTTTACAATGAGCAGTTCTTC. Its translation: CASSLNYGTSLYNEQFF. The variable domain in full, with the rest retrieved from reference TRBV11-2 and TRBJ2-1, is EAGVAQSPRYKIIEKRQSVAFWCNPISGHATLYWYQQILGQGPKLLIQFQNNGVVDDSQLPKDRFSAERLKGVDSTLKIQPAKLEDSAVYLCASSLNYGTSLYNEQFFGPGTRLTVL.